This TCR beta chain was captured by sequencing in a study of shared clonotypes between healthy human individuals. The overall study: In total, the donors were a couple of women and three men aged 18 to 49.

Comment on this clone: Its antigen remains unidentified.

Study conclusions and caveats: Across a handful of donors, naive CD4 shared 5% to 6%, naive CD8 around 3.5%, memory CD4 roughly 2.4%, memory CD8 0.4%.

The table came from immunoSEQ multiplex PCR; TCRdb's copy has only in-frame clones and leaves some out. The data contain about 1.5 million clones, around 98% of them singletons. Looked up from germline, CDR1 is MNHEY and CDR2 is SMNVEV (reference sequence). The CDR3 has 16 residues. With V trimmed by 3 bases and J by 6 bases, 8 bases remained unmatched. Specimen: naive CD4+ T cells sorted from blood. The subset was: CD45RA+ positively selected. The sequence derives from a man younger than 45 in good health. This chain joins TRBV27 and TRBJ2-2, with TRBD2 identical over 9 bases. Here the CDR3 DNA reads TGTGCCAGCAGTTTGTGGGGCGGGAGGGGCGCCGGGGAGCTGTTTTTT. It codes for CASSLWGGRGAGELFF.